The TCR beta chain described here comes from a study of T cell responses to AZD1222 COVID-19 vaccine (dated by TCRdb to about 2021). Looking at the study overall: AZD1222 recipients given second doses at about 4 weeks or at about 12 weeks were pooled, since spike-specific TCR depth and breadth were not found to differ between the two schedules. A total of 240 or so trial participants underwent TCR sequencing, of whom about 210 had received two doses of AZD1222 and 26 had received two doses of the MenACWY control vaccine. Trial participants were enrolled into age subgroups of 18-55, 56-69 and 70-plus years, which contained about 150, 28 and 57 TCR-sequenced participants, respectively. The research as a whole found: Participants were mostly white British, with more females than males. The authors suggested clonal diversity may have been underestimated. Conclusions about previously exposed vaccinees are limited, since just 6 or 7 AZD1222 recipients were seropositive for SARS-CoV-2 at baseline. Nearly half of unique spike-specific TCRs reportedly recognized epitopes outside regions mutated in the B.1.351 and B.1.1.7 variants. Spike-specific TCR breadth and depth rose significantly after two AZD1222 doses compared with day 0 and with MenACWY recipients. Because no samples from the day 14 peak response were available, repertoires could be characterized only after the peak T cell response. Vaccine-associated CD4 TCRs spanned the whole spike protein, with dominant responses in regions 160-218 and 743-854. In the small 56-69-year group, the increase in depth fell short of significance, most likely because of low power.

The CDR3 regions of human TCRbeta chains were analyzed by immunosequencing. Per the authors' processing: Repertoire TCRs were matched against a reference library of SARS-CoV-2-specific TCRs generated with the MIRA antigen-specificity platform. Breadth was defined as the fraction of unique TCRs that were SARS-CoV-2-associated, and depth was defined as the fraction of total T cells that were SARS-CoV-2-associated. Using the MIRA data, each spike-specific TCR was mapped to the spike region that the TCR reacts to and placed in a CD4 or CD8 class. Log10-transformed breadth and depth values were compared by one-way ANOVA with Sidak's multiple comparisons tests. TCRdb holds this immuneACCESS table with in-frame rearrangements only. Some clones are missing; in checked studies, unresolved V genes explain under half, and the rest has no known cause. V and J calls and clone size are as listed in that table; D and trimming were resolved from the DNA. The sample profile shows 55,000 to 70,000 clones; about 90% of them were found once. The biggest ten clones account for about 8% of the sample.

This sample's time point label indicates: baseline before first vaccination. The vaccinee samples were drawn from two UK trials, COV001 and COV002, one of which was a single-blind randomized controlled phase 2/3 trial testing AZD1222 (ChAdOx1 nCoV-19) in healthy adults. For TCRbeta chain sequencing, PBMC samples from trial participants were taken at day 0 and at day 28 after the second dose. Comments on this clone: Which antigen it targets is not known. Base qualities are not recorded, but no much larger clone differs from it by a single base.

The CDR3 measures 13 amino acids from cysteine to phenylalanine. CDR3 DNA only is kept here, 39 bases in frame from base 1. At the junction V is shortened by 2 bases and J by 2 bases, with 7 bases in between. CDR1 and CDR2 are drawn from the germline V gene: MNHNS, SASEGT. Sequenced here: peripheral blood, sampled on day 0 of AZD1222 vaccination. This chain joins TRBV6-1 to TRBJ2-7; confidence is insufficient to name the D gene. The TCR comes from an adult in good health. The sequence in DNA is TGTGCCAGCAGTGAACAAGGACCCTACGAGCAGTACTTC. This gives the protein CASSEQGPYEQYF.